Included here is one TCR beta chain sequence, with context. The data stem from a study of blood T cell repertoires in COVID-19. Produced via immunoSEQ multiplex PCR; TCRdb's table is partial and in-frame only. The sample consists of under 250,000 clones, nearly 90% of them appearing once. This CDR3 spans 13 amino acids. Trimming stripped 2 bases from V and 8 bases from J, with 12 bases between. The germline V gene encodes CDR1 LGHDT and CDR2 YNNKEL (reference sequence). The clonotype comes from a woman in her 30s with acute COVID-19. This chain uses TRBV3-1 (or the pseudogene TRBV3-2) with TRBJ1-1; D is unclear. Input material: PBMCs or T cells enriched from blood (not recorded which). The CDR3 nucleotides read TGTGCCAGCAGCCAAAGAGGTGGGGAGGAAGCTTTCTTT. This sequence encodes CASSQRGGEEAFF.